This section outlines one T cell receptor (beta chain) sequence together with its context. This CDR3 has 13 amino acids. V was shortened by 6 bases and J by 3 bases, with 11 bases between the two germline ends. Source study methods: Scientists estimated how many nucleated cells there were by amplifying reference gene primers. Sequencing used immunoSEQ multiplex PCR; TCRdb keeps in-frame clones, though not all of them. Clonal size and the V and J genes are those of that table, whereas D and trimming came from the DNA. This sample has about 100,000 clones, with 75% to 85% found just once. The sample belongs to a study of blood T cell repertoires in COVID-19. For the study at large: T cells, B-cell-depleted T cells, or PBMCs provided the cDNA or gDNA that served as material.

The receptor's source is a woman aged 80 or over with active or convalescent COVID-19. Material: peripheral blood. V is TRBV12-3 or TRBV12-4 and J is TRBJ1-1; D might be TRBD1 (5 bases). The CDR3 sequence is CASSSGFYTEAFF. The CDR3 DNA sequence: TGTGCCAGCAGCTCAGGGTTTTACACTGAAGCTTTCTTT.